This T cell receptor (beta chain) originates from a study of vaccination effects on CD4 cells after COVID-19. Profiling relied on immunoSEQ multiplex PCR, and the TCRdb table lists in-frame clones only, not all of them. The sample has around 59,000 clones, about 73% seen once; the top ten hold roughly 2%. The ViraFEST assay expanded antigen-specific CD4+ T cells with viral peptide pools before sequencing. At the end of 10 days of culture, CD4+ T cells were isolated. Of the BNT162b2 and mRNA-1273 vaccines, participants received two doses of one or the other. The study, taken as a whole, reports: Researchers reported few convalescent patients and no early post-infection timepoints in the study.

This clone was recorded once. Its specificity is unknown. The CDR3 spans 13 residues. Trimming left V 4 bases short and J 1 base short, with 4 bases between. Germline V CDR1 and CDR2: SGHAT, FQNNGV. The chain carries TRBV11-2 and TRBJ2-2, with unresolved D. The receptor comes from a human donor who received a COVID-19 vaccine. The sample in question was CD4+ T cells from PBMCs cultured with HCoV-OC43 spike peptides, obtained after COVID-19 vaccination. Subset of the sample: HCoV-OC43 spike overlapping peptide pool stimulation. CDR3: CASSYRNTGELFF. In DNA form, the CDR3 reads TGTGCCAGCAGCTACAGGAACACCGGGGAGCTGTTTTTT.